This record concerns one TCR beta chain sequence. Its antigen remains unidentified. The repertoire was sequenced with immunoSEQ multiplex PCR; TCRdb's copy has only in-frame clones and lacks some. The table includes 30,000 or so clones, 80% to 90% detected once. The data were taken from a study of T cells in localized non-small cell lung cancer. Findings and limits, study-wide: Appearance in adjacent lung was seen for a median approximately 59 of the top 100 tumor clones.

Germline-derived CDR1 and CDR2 are SEHNR and FQNEAQ (reference sequence). CDR3 length equals 15 residues. V gave up 1 base and J gave up 7 bases, with 13 bases separating them. Material: peripheral blood, obtained before any cancer treatment. The sequence was obtained from a woman aged 35 to 70 with stage I lung adenocarcinoma. The chain recombines TRBV7-9 with TRBJ1-4; the D is unclear. CDR3 nucleotide sequence: TGTGCCAGCAGCTTAGGATTCGGTCGGCGTGAAAAACTGTTTTTT. It specifies CASSLGFGRREKLFF.